This TCR beta chain was captured by sequencing in a study of T cell changes during pregnancy in multiple sclerosis. The CDR3 sequence is 15 residues long. The V end was cut by 9 bases, the J end by 1 base, with 19 bases between. In germline, CDR1 is SGHRS, CDR2 YFSETQ. This clone was observed a few times. Assay: immunoSEQ multiplex PCR; the TCRdb copy retains only in-frame clones and omits some. This table has about 24,000 clones, about nine tenths appearing once. V gene TRBV5-1 combines with J gene TRBJ1-1; a possible D gene is TRBD1 (6 bases). The material was CD8+ T cells from peripheral blood mononuclear cells, obtained in the first trimester of pregnancy. The sequence was collected from a female donor in good health, enrolled as a control in a pregnancy study. The CDR3 here is CATHPTGTQNTEAFF. The CDR3 DNA reads TGCGCCACCCATCCTACCGGGACACAGAACACTGAAGCTTTCTTT. Together with reference TRBV5-1 and TRBJ1-1, the CDR3 gives the full variable domain: KAGVTQTPRYLIKTRGQQVTLSCSPISGHRSVSWYQQTPGQGLQFLFEYFSETQRNKGNFPGRFSGRQFSNSRSEMNVSTLELGDSALYLCATHPTGTQNTEAFFGQGTRLTVV.